The subject of this entry is one T cell receptor (beta chain). Its cognate antigen is unknown. This entry belongs to a study of T cell responses to AZD1222 COVID-19 vaccine. The study's findings and limits: The number of AZD1222 recipients seropositive at baseline was only 6 or 7. It should be noted that donors were predominantly white British and more often female, and clonal diversity was possibly underestimated. Variant regions that are unmutated are reportedly the target of nearly half of spike-specific TCRs.

Repertoires were generated with immunoSEQ multiplex PCR, while TCRdb's copy carries only in-frame clones and drops some. The top ten clones hold 3% to 4.5% of a sample with 140,000 or so clones, 80% to 90% of them seen once. Looked up from germline, CDR1 is MNHEY and CDR2 is SVGAGI. Trimming cost V 0 bases and J 4 bases; bases outside gene matches: 1. CDR3 length: 16 residues. The gene calls are TRBV6-5 and TRBJ1-6; the match to TRBD1 covers 9 bases. Sequences were derived from peripheral blood, sampled on day 0 of AZD1222 vaccination. The sequence was obtained from an adult in good health. CDR3 protein: CASSYSGQGYNSPLHF. CDR3 in DNA: TGTGCCAGCAGTTACTCCGGACAGGGGTATAATTCACCCCTCCACTTT.